The next 21 T cell receptor beta chains were all read from a single sample in a study of PD-1 blockade in classical Hodgkin lymphoma. Measured with immunoSEQ multiplex PCR; TCRdb has only the in-frame clones, and not every one. This sample carries 13,000 or so clones, over 80% of them seen once, and the ten largest clones take about 4.4%. In every patient, relapse followed autologous stem cell transplantation, while exposure to brentuximab vedotin differed. Sequencing used peripheral blood mononuclear cells (PBMCs), obtained at baseline. The receptors were gathered from a human donor with classical Hodgkin lymphoma.

The chain links TRBV28 to TRBJ2-5; D possibly corresponds to TRBD1 (6 bases). There are 14 residues in the CDR3. From germline, CDR1 is MDHEN and CDR2 SYDVKM. V gave up 4 bases and J gave up 7 bases, with 16 bases separating them. This CDR3 is CASSSQGLVGTQYF. Here the CDR3 DNA reads TGTGCCAGCAGTTCACAGGGTTTGGTAGGGACCCAGTACTTC. Complete variable domain (other parts from reference TRBV28 and TRBJ2-5): DVKVTQSSRYLVKRTGEKVFLECVQDMDHENMFWYRQDPGLGLRLIYFSYDVKMKEKGDIPEGYSVSREKKERFSLILESASTNQTSMYLCASSSQGLVGTQYFGPGTRLLVL.

The chain uses TRBV5-1 and TRBJ2-2; 8 positions match TRBD2. V gave up 9 bases and J gave up 6 bases; unmatched junction bases: 10. The CDR3 is made up of 14 amino acids. Germline V gene data show CDR1 as SGHRS and CDR2 as YFSETQ. The CDR3 reads CATWGAGEPGELFF. CDR3 DNA: TGCGCCACCTGGGGAGCGGGAGAGCCCGGGGAGCTGTTTTTT.

J is TRBJ2-5 and V is TRBV10-3; tentatively, D is TRBD1 (6 bases). V lost 10 bases and J 1 base, leaving 10 bases between the germline ends. Germline lookup yields CDR1 ENHRY and CDR2 SYGVKD. The CDR3 totals 12 residues. The CDR3, as DNA: TGTGCCACCGGACAGCCCCAAGAGACCCAGTACTTC. Residues: CATGQPQETQYF.

This chain connects TRBV10-3 to TRBJ1-2; the D is unclear. Germline CDR1 reads ENHRY; CDR2 reads SYGVKD. The V end was cut by 5 bases, the J end by 8 bases, with 9 bases between. The CDR3 runs to 11 residues. The CDR3 sequence: CAISWGSGYTF. CDR3 coding DNA: TGTGCCATCAGTTGGGGAAGCGGCTACACCTTC.

The chain recombines TRBV27 with TRBJ2-1, with TRBD1 matching 7 bases. With V trimmed by 6 bases and J by 1 base, 3 bases remained unmatched. Germline assignment: CDR1 MNHEY and CDR2 SMNVEV (reference sequence). The CDR3 has 14 amino acids. The DNA of the CDR3 is TGTGCCAGCAGCTCACAGGGGTCCTACAATGAGCAGTTCTTC. Protein product: CASSSQGSYNEQFF.

This chain connects TRBV10-3 to TRBJ1-3; 8 nucleotides agree with TRBD1. The trim removed 6 bases at V and 0 bases at J, leaving 4 bases unmatched. The CDR3 totals 15 residues. Germline loops: CDR1 ENHRY, CDR2 SYGVKD. CDR3 sequence (DNA): TGTGCCATCAGCGGACAGGGTCGCTCTGGAAACACCATATATTTT. The encoded protein is CAISGQGRSGNTIYF.

In its sample, this clone was seen once. V and J are TRBV6-1 and TRBJ2-2; the D gene could be TRBD1 or TRBD2 (7 bases each). This CDR3 comprises 15 residues. Trimming removed 6 bases at V and 7 bases at J, with 18 bases between. Per the germline V gene, CDR1 is MNHNS and CDR2 is SASEGT. The CDR3 here is CASRREGASIGELFF. CDR3 nucleotide sequence: TGTGCCAGCAGGAGGGAGGGGGCGAGTATCGGGGAGCTGTTTTTT.

The genes are TRBV19 and TRBJ1-3, with D possibly being TRBD1 (6 bases). V was trimmed by 7 bases and J by 5 bases, leaving 18 bases between them. The CDR3 loop spans 15 amino acids. Looked up from germline, CDR1 is LNHDA and CDR2 is SQIVND (reference sequence). Written as DNA, the CDR3 is TGTGCCAGTACCGATGACAGGACTGGGAGAAACACCATATATTTT. Protein sequence: CASTDDRTGRNTIYF.

The V call is TRBV6-5, the J call TRBJ2-7; D is possibly TRBD2 (6 bases). Trimming cost V 5 bases and J 2 bases, with 16 bases left between them. CDR1 and CDR2 (germline): MNHEY, SVGAGI. This CDR3 spans 15 amino acids. CDR3 protein: CASSRRRRVPYEQYF. The CDR3 coding sequence is TGTGCCAGCAGTCGTCGTCGGAGGGTGCCCTACGAGCAGTACTTC.

This clone has only a few counts. At one end the junction does not follow the germline gene, possibly because of a read error. The genes are TRBV7-2 and TRBJ1-1; the D gene is possibly TRBD1 (5 bases). Germline values: CDR1 SGHTA, CDR2 FQGNSA. This CDR3 is built from 14 residues. The chain's CDR3 is CASSLDNRNSEAFF. The DNA of the CDR3 is TGTGCCAGCAGCTTAGACAACAGGAACAGTGAAGCTTTCTTT. Drawing the rest from reference TRBV7-2 and TRBJ1-1, the complete variable domain is GAGVSQSPSNKVTEKGKDVELRCDPISGHTALYWYRQSLGQGLEFLIYFQGNSAPDKSGLPSDRFSAERTGGSVSTLTIQRTQQEDSAVYLCASSLDNRNSEAFFGQGTRLTVV.

This chain joins TRBV7-9 and TRBJ2-7; a weak D match, TRBD1 (6 bases). Germline V gene data show CDR1 as SEHNR and CDR2 as FQNEAQ (reference sequence). This CDR3 comprises 14 residues. Deletions cut 2 bases from V and 0 bases from J, with 8 bases between. CDR3 sequence reads: CASSLWDTSYEQYF. CDR3 bases: TGTGCCAGCAGCTTATGGGACACCTCCTACGAGCAGTACTTC. The whole variable domain, remainder taken from reference TRBV7-9 and TRBJ2-7, is DTGVSQNPRHKITKRGQNVTFRCDPISEHNRLYWYRQTLGQGPEFLTYFQNEAQLEKSRLLSDRFSAERPKGSFSTLEIQRTEQGDSAMYLCASSLWDTSYEQYFGPGTRLTVT.

This clone turned up a few times. The genes are TRBV30 and TRBJ2-7; 7 bases are a match to TRBD2. This CDR3 spans 15 amino acids. V was pared by 5 bases and J by 1 base, with 11 bases of the junction left unmatched. CDR1 and CDR2 from the germline V gene are GTSNPN and SVGIG (reference sequence). CDR3 sequence reads: CAWARSSGISYEQYF. The CDR3 coding sequence is TGTGCCTGGGCCCGTTCTAGCGGCATATCCTACGAGCAGTACTTC. Full variable domain (remainder filled in from reference TRBV30 and TRBJ2-7): SQTIHQWPATLVQPVGSPLSLECTVEGTSNPNLYWYRQAAGRGLQLLFYSVGIGQISSEVPQNLSASRPQDRQFILSSKKLLLSDSGFYLCAWARSSGISYEQYFGPGTRLTVT.

V usage is TRBV5-4 and J usage is TRBJ2-5; the D gene could be TRBD1 or TRBD2 (5 bases each). Germline CDR1 SGHNT, CDR2 YYREEE (reference sequence). The CDR3 runs 14 residues. The V gene lost 1 base and the J gene lost 3 bases, with 10 bases spanning the gap. This CDR3 reads CASSLYGTEETQYF. The CDR3 nucleotides are TGTGCCAGCAGCTTGTATGGGACCGAAGAGACCCAGTACTTC.

V gene TRBV18 combines with J gene TRBJ1-2; D ambiguous. Germline V CDR1 and CDR2: KGHSH, LQKENI. V lost 2 bases and J 4 bases, leaving 8 bases between the germline ends. CDR3 length: 13 amino acids. The CDR3 spells CASSPADSYGYTF. The CDR3 nucleotides read TGTGCCAGCTCACCAGCAGACTCCTATGGCTACACCTTC.

This chain links TRBV27 with TRBJ2-5; 7 bases are a match to TRBD2. The CDR3 totals 16 residues. V shed 5 bases and J 3 bases; nucleotides not matched to a gene: 12. CDR1 MNHEY and CDR2 SMNVEV come from the germline V gene (reference sequence). CDR3 sequence reads: CASSMMTRAGEETQYF. The CDR3 region has the DNA TGTGCCAGCAGTATGATGACTAGGGCGGGAGAAGAGACCCAGTACTTC.

The chain uses TRBV9 and TRBJ2-7; 12 bases are shared with TRBD2. This CDR3 region has 16 residues. Losses at the gene ends were 2 bases for V and 3 bases for J; bases not matched to a gene: 6. The germline gives CDR1 SGDLS, CDR2 YYNGEE. The CDR3 protein is CASSVSSGGAVYEQYF. As DNA, the CDR3 is TGTGCCAGCAGCGTCTCTAGCGGGGGGGCCGTCTACGAGCAGTACTTC.

This sequence joins TRBV28 and TRBJ2-5; D is undetermined. Germline V CDR1 and CDR2: MDHEN, SYDVKM. This CDR3 is 13 amino acids long. Between the trimmed V and J ends, which lost 5 bases and 5 bases, there was a span of 12 bases. The CDR3 bases are TGTGCCAGCAGTCCCGAGTATCAGGAGACCCAGTACTTC. This codes for CASSPEYQETQYF.

This clone has only one observation. J is TRBJ2-7 and V is TRBV15; 9 bases agree with TRBD1. V trimming: 0 bases; J trimming: 7 bases; junction bases outside the gene matches: 1. This CDR3 is built from 13 residues. In germline, CDR1 is LNHNV, CDR2 YYDKDF (reference sequence). The DNA for the CDR3 is TGTGCCACCAGCAGAGAGACAGGGGGGGAGCAGTACTTC. Translation: CATSRETGGEQYF.

V is TRBV9 and J is TRBJ2-5; D remains unclear. The CDR3 loop spans 14 amino acids. The germline V and J ends were trimmed by 3 bases and 0 bases, with 9 bases remaining between them. Germline V gene sequence: CDR1 SGDLS, CDR2 YYNGEE. CDR3: CASSAGSYQETQYF. The CDR3 nucleotides read TGTGCCAGCAGCGCCGGGTCTTACCAAGAGACCCAGTACTTC.

In nucleotides, the CDR3 is TGTGCCAGCAGCTTGAATCCCTACAATGAGCAGTTCTTC. It yields the protein CASSLNPYNEQFF. The rearrangement joins TRBV5-5 to TRBJ2-1; D gene ambiguous. V was trimmed by 1 base and J by 2 bases, leaving 4 bases between them. CDR1 SGHKS and CDR2 YYEKEE come from the germline V gene (reference sequence). This CDR3 contains 13 residues.

This clone was seen only a few times. The CDR3 DNA reads as TGTGCCAGCAGTGACGGGGAGGAGAGCGGGGAGCTGTTTTTT. Protein product: CASSDGEESGELFF. The V gene is TRBV6-1, the J gene TRBJ2-2, with D possibly matching TRBD2 (6 bases). CDR1 and CDR2 (germline): MNHNS, SASEGT. CDR3 size: 14 residues. V was clipped by 3 bases and J by 7 bases, with 12 bases between them.